These 25 T cell receptor beta chains originate from one sample sequenced in a study of blood T cell repertoires in COVID-19. Measured with immunoSEQ multiplex PCR; TCRdb has only the in-frame clones, and not every one. The profile shows 14,000 or so clones, 80% to 85% of them singletons. The sample consisted of peripheral blood. These receptors were collected from a human donor in a cohort sampled during active COVID-19.

This clone has just a few counts. The genes are TRBV12-3 or TRBV12-4 and TRBJ2-7, with TRBD2 matching 7 bases. This CDR3 spans 13 amino acids. J gave up 2 bases and V 3 bases, and 1 base lay outside the gene matches. This CDR3 is CASSFTSAYEQYF. The DNA for the CDR3 is TGTGCCAGCAGTTTCACTAGCGCCTACGAGCAGTACTTC.

This clone was observed a few times. The CDR3 DNA reads as TGTGCCAGCAGCTCAGCAGGAGGATCTAGCACAGATACGCAGTATTTT. As protein: CASSSAGGSSTDTQYF. The J gene is TRBJ2-3, the V gene TRBV7-9, with a tentative D call TRBD2 (5 bases). CDR3 length: 16 residues. Trimming removed 4 bases from V and 0 bases from J, with 14 bases in between. Germline CDR1 SEHNR, CDR2 FQNEAQ (reference sequence).

The rearrangement links TRBV29-1 to TRBJ2-1, with 7 bases identical to TRBD2. Germline CDR1 and CDR2: SQVTM and ANQGSEA. The V gene end was trimmed by 6 bases and the J gene end by 0 bases; junction bases not matched to a gene: 8. The CDR3 runs to 15 residues. CDR3 nucleotide sequence: TGCAGCGTAGAGGTTTGGGGGGGCTCCTACAATGAGCAGTTCTTC. This encodes CSVEVWGGSYNEQFF.

This sequence joins TRBV4-1 and TRBJ1-4, with D possibly TRBD1 on 5 matching bases. The V end lost 4 bases, the J end lost 8 bases, and 26 bases lay between the germline ends. This CDR3 is 18 amino acids long. Germline V CDR1 and CDR2: MGHRA, YSYEKL. This chain's CDR3 is CASSPTFIPRDSGEKLFF. CDR3 nucleotides: TGCGCCAGCAGCCCGACTTTTATTCCCAGGGATTCCGGGGAAAAACTGTTTTTT.

The rearrangement joins TRBV27 to TRBJ2-3, with TRBD2 matching over 11 bases. Trimming at V came to 6 bases and at J to 4 bases, leaving 6 bases not matched to a gene. The CDR3 is 15 amino acids. Germline V gene data show CDR1 as MNHEY and CDR2 as SMNVEV (reference sequence). The CDR3 nucleotides read TGTGCCAGCAGCCCTACTAGCGGGAGATCAGATACGCAGTATTTT. This gives the protein CASSPTSGRSDTQYF.

The chain uses TRBV6-5 and TRBJ2-2; TRBD2 might be the D (6 bases). From germline, CDR1 is MNHEY and CDR2 SVGAGI. V was cut by 2 bases and J by 4 bases, with 8 bases left in between. CDR3 size: 14 residues. CDR3 residues: CASSYDSGTGELFF. CDR3 bases: TGTGCCAGCAGTTACGATAGCGGCACCGGGGAGCTGTTTTTT.

J is TRBJ2-5 and V is TRBV11-3; D not resolved. This CDR3 has 13 residues. Germline CDR1 SGHNT, CDR2 YENEEA. The ends were cut back, 2 bases at V and 9 bases at J, with 13 bases in the middle. For the CDR3, the DNA is TGTGCCAGCAGCTTATTCGCAGAGAGGCCCCAGTACTTC. Its translation is CASSLFAERPQYF.

The J gene is TRBJ2-7, the V gene TRBV19, with 8 bases that match TRBD1. This CDR3 has 14 amino acids. Germline loops: CDR1 LNHDA, CDR2 SQIVND (reference sequence). The V and J ends lost 5 bases and 7 bases, in that order; junction bases with no gene match: 10. Written as DNA, the CDR3 is TGTGCCAGTAGTGGGACAGGCTCCTCGGGGGAGCAGTACTTC. Its protein product is CASSGTGSSGEQYF.

The chain joins TRBV5-1 to TRBJ1-5; 8 nucleotides line up with TRBD1. Trimming cost V 1 base and J 6 bases; bases outside gene matches: 0. This CDR3 has 13 residues. CDR1 is SGHRS and CDR2 is YFSETQ in the germline V gene. The CDR3 protein is CASSLTGGQPQHF. The CDR3 DNA is TGCGCCAGCAGCTTGACAGGGGGTCAGCCCCAGCATTTT.

V gene TRBV6-6 combines with J gene TRBJ1-3, with TRBD1 as a possible D gene (5 bases). The CDR3 covers 12 residues. The V and J ends lost 4 bases and 12 bases respectively, with 13 bases between them. Germline V gives CDR1 MNHNY, CDR2 SVGAGI (reference sequence). The CDR3: CASSSPMGGIYF. DNA of the CDR3: TGTGCCAGCAGTTCTCCAATGGGGGGCATATATTTT.

The chain links TRBV6-1 to TRBJ2-3, with TRBD2 matching over 9 bases. Germline CDR1 and CDR2: MNHNS and SASEGT. The CDR3 runs 17 residues. J was trimmed by 0 bases and V by 2 bases; bases with no gene match: 6. This CDR3 reads CASSESVRGGSTDTQYF. In DNA form, the CDR3 reads TGTGCCAGCAGTGAATCTGTGCGGGGGGGTAGCACAGATACGCAGTATTTT.

This clone appeared a single time. The V and J genes are TRBV5-6 and TRBJ1-5; 9 bases line up with TRBD1. This CDR3 has 14 amino acids. Trimming cost V 0 bases and J 6 bases; bases outside gene matches: 1. Germline CDR1 reads SGHDT; CDR2 reads YYEEEE. CDR3 in DNA: TGTGCCAGCAGCTTGGGGGACAGGGTTCAGCCCCAGCATTTT. Amino acid sequence: CASSLGDRVQPQHF.

The chain uses TRBV19 and TRBJ2-1; no clear D. This CDR3 contains 15 residues. Germline V gene sequence: CDR1 LNHDA, CDR2 SQIVND (reference sequence). Trimming removed 6 bases from V and 6 bases from J, with 18 bases in between. This chain's CDR3 is CASRSSRQSLNEQFF. The CDR3 coding sequence is TGTGCCAGTAGATCGTCGCGGCAGTCGCTCAATGAGCAGTTCTTC.

This chain links TRBV7-9 with TRBJ2-7; 8 positions agree with TRBD1. Germline assignment: CDR1 SEHNR and CDR2 FQNEAQ (reference sequence). V lost 5 bases, J lost 5 bases, and 8 bases stayed unmatched. This CDR3 is built from 14 residues. The CDR3 DNA reads as TGTGCCAGCAGCAAGGGACAGGATCCCCACGAGCAGTACTTC. It specifies CASSKGQDPHEQYF. Drawing the rest from reference TRBV7-9 and TRBJ2-7, the complete variable domain is DTGVSQNPRHKITKRGQNVTFRCDPISEHNRLYWYRQTLGQGPEFLTYFQNEAQLEKSRLLSDRFSAERPKGSFSTLEIQRTEQGDSAMYLCASSKGQDPHEQYFGPGTRLTVT.

The chain couples TRBV6-1 to TRBJ1-5, with TRBD1 identical over 8 bases. Per germline, CDR1 MNHNS and CDR2 SASEGT. Trimming took 3 bases from V and 2 from J; bases not matched to a gene: 3. The CDR3 runs to 15 residues. The CDR3 reads CASSEIQGGNQPQHF. The DNA of the CDR3 is TGTGCCAGCAGTGAGATACAGGGGGGCAATCAGCCCCAGCATTTT.

V is TRBV19 and J is TRBJ2-2, with 8 bases lining up with TRBD2. The V segment lost 2 bases and the J segment 6 bases; nucleotides outside the gene matches: 5. This CDR3 is built from 15 residues. The germline V gene has CDR1 LNHDA and CDR2 SQIVND (reference sequence). CDR3 coding DNA: TGTGCCAGTAGTATACTCGGGAGGGCGGCCGGGGAGCTGTTTTTT. It encodes CASSILGRAAGELFF.

V and J are TRBV11-3 and TRBJ2-7; the match to TRBD1 covers 7 bases. The V and J ends lost 0 bases and 3 bases, in that order; junction bases with no gene match: 5. From germline, CDR1 is SGHNT and CDR2 YENEEA. This CDR3 has 15 amino acids. The CDR3 bases are TGTGCCAGCAGCTTAGACACCGGGACAGACTACGAGCAGTACTTC. Its translation: CASSLDTGTDYEQYF. Full variable domain (missing parts from reference TRBV11-3 and TRBJ2-7): EAGVVQSPRYKIIEKKQPVAFWCNPISGHNTLYWYLQNLGQGPELLIRYENEEAVDDSQLPKDRFSAERLKGVDSTLKIQPAELGDSAVYLCASSLDTGTDYEQYFGPGTRLTVT.

This rearrangement joins TRBV6-2 or TRBV6-3 to TRBJ2-7; 12 nucleotides agree with TRBD2. The CDR3 is made up of 18 amino acids. The germline CDR1 and CDR2 sequences are MNHEY and SVGEGT. With 2 bases clipped from V and 3 bases from J, the junction kept 11 bases outside the gene matches. The CDR3 region is CASSYDVYGTSGFYEQYF. DNA of the CDR3: TGTGCCAGCAGTTACGACGTCTACGGGACTAGCGGGTTCTACGAGCAGTACTTC.

J is TRBJ1-1 and V is TRBV19; 7 positions agree with TRBD1. From germline, CDR1 is LNHDA and CDR2 SQIVND (reference sequence). CDR3 length: 14 residues. The V and J ends lost 3 bases and 6 bases, in that order; junction bases with no gene match: 7. CDR3 DNA: TGTGCCAGTAGTATTCCCACAGGGGCCGCTGAAGCTTTCTTT. Its translation: CASSIPTGAAEAFF.

V and J are TRBV9 and TRBJ2-3, with D maybe TRBD1 (6 bases). V was pared by 0 bases and J by 6 bases, with 17 bases between. Germline CDR1 reads SGDLS; CDR2 reads YYNGEE. The CDR3 extends over 16 amino acids. CDR3 amino acids: CASSVGVAGEWDTQYF. The CDR3 DNA follows: TGTGCCAGCAGCGTAGGTGTGGCAGGGGAATGGGATACGCAGTATTTT.

The V and J genes are TRBV12-3 or TRBV12-4 and TRBJ1-6; D is perhaps TRBD1 (5 bases). V was shortened by 5 bases and J by 12 bases, with 11 bases between the two germline ends. The CDR3 consists of 12 residues. The CDR3: CASSGTGGPLHF. The CDR3 bases are TGTGCCAGCAGTGGAACAGGCGGACCCCTCCACTTT.

V gene TRBV29-1 combines with J gene TRBJ2-5; no reliable D call. Germline V lookup: CDR1 SQVTM, CDR2 ANQGSEA. Trimming removed 5 bases from V and 3 bases from J, with 7 bases in between. The CDR3 runs to 11 residues. CDR3 DNA: TGCAGCGTTAGTAGAGAAGAGACCCAGTACTTC. Protein: CSVSREETQYF.

J is TRBJ2-2 and V is TRBV19; TRBD1 agrees at 9 bases. The CDR3 extends over 16 amino acids. The ends lost 7 bases at V and 7 bases at J; junction bases unmatched: 13. CDR1 LNHDA and CDR2 SQIVND come from the germline V gene (reference sequence). CDR3 sequence (DNA): TGTGCCAGTAAGGGTTCGGAGACAGGGGGTATCGGGGAGCTGTTTTTT. It encodes CASKGSETGGIGELFF.

The CDR3 region has the DNA TGCGCCAGCAGCGTAGGGACTTACACTAGCACAGATACGCAGTATTTT. Translation: CASSVGTYTSTDTQYF. J is TRBJ2-3 and V is TRBV5-1, with D perhaps TRBD2 (6 bases). V was shortened by 4 bases and J by 0 bases, with 15 bases between the two germline ends. The length of the CDR3 is 16 residues. Looked up from germline, CDR1 is SGHRS and CDR2 is YFSETQ.

The J gene is TRBJ1-2, the V gene TRBV12-3 or TRBV12-4, with 9 bases identical to TRBD1. The V and J ends lost 4 bases and 8 bases, in that order; junction bases with no gene match: 5. The CDR3 totals 13 residues. This CDR3 is CASSSGTGRGYTF. CDR3 bases: TGTGCCAGCAGTTCAGGGACAGGGAGAGGCTACACCTTC.